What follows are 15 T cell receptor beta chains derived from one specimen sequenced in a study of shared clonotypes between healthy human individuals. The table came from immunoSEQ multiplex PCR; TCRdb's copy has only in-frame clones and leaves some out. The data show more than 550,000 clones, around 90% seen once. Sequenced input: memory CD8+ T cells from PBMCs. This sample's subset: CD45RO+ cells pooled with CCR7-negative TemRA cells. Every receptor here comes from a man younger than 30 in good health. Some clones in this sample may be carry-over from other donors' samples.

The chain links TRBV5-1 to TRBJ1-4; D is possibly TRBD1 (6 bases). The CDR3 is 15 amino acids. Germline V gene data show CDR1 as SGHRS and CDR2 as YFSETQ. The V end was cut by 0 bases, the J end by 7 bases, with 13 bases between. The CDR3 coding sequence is TGCGCCAGCAGCTTGGGGGCAAGGGGGAGTGAAAAACTGTTTTTT. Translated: CASSLGARGSEKLFF. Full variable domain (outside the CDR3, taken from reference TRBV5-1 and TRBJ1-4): KAGVTQTPRYLIKTRGQQVTLSCSPISGHRSVSWYQQTPGQGLQFLFEYFSETQRNKGNFPGRFSGRQFSNSRSEMNVSTLELGDSALYLCASSLGARGSEKLFFGSGTQLSVL.

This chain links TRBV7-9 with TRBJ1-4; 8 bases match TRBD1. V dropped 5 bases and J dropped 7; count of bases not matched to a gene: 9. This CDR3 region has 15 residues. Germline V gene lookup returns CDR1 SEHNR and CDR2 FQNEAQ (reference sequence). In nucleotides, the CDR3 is TGTGCCAGCAGCATTAGGACAGGGCGAGGTGAAAAACTGTTTTTT. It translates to CASSIRTGRGEKLFF.

CDR3 coding DNA: TGCAGCGGCTGGGGTCTTGGGAAGGAGCAGTTCTTC. Translated: CSGWGLGKEQFF. This chain joins TRBV29-1 and TRBJ2-1, with D unclear. This CDR3 comprises 12 residues. V lost 7 bases, J lost 10 bases, and 17 bases lay in between. CDR1 SQVTM and CDR2 ANQGSEA come from the germline V gene.

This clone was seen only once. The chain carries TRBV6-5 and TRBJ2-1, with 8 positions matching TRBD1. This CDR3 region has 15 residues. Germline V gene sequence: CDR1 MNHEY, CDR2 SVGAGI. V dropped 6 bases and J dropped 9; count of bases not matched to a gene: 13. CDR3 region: CASSRNQGAPIEQFF. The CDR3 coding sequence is TGTGCCAGCAGCCGCAACCAGGGGGCCCCAATTGAGCAGTTCTTC.

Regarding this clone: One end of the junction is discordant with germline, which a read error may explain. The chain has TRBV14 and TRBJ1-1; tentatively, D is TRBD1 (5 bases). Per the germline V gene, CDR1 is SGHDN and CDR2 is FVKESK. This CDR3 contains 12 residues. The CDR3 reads CASSPPGGEVFF. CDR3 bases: TGTGCCAGCAGCCCGCCGGGGGGTGAAGTTTTCTTT. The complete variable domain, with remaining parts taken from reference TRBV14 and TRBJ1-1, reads EAGVTQFPSHSVIEKGQTVTLRCDPISGHDNLYWYRRVMGKEIKFLLHFVKESKQDESGMPNNRFLAERTGGTYSTLKVQPAELEDSGVYFCASSPPGGEVFFGQGTRLTVV.

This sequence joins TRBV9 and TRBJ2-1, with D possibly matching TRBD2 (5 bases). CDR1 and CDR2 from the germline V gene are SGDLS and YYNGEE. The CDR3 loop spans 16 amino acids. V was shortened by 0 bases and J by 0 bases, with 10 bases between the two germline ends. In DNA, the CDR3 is TGTGCCAGCAGCGTAGCGGTGGGGAGCTCCTACAATGAGCAGTTCTTC. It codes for CASSVAVGSSYNEQFF.

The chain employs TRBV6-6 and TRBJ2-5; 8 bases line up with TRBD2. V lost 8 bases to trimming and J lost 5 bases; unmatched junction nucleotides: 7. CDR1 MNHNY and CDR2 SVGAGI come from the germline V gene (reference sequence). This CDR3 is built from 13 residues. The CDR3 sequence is CASREGRQETQYF. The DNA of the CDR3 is TGTGCCAGCCGGGAGGGGCGCCAGGAGACCCAGTACTTC.

CDR3 protein: CASSQDLQYYEQYF. CDR3 DNA: TGCGCCAGCAGCCAAGACTTACAGTACTACGAGCAGTACTTC. The rearrangement links TRBV4-1 to TRBJ2-7; D uncertain. Germline assignment: CDR1 MGHRA and CDR2 YSYEKL. Between the trimmed V and J ends, which lost 0 bases and 3 bases, there was a span of 9 bases. The CDR3 covers 14 residues.

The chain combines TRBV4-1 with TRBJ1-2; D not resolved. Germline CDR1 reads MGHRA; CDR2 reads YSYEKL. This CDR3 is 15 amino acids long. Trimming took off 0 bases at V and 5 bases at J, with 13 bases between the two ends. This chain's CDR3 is CASSQDSRQNYGYTF. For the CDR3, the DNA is TGCGCCAGCAGCCAAGACAGCAGGCAGAATTATGGCTACACCTTC.

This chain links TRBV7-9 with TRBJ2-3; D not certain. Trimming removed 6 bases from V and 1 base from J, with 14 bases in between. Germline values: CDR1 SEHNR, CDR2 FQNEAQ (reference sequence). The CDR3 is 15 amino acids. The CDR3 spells CASSPPSRGTDTQYF. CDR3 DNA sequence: TGTGCCAGCAGTCCCCCCTCCAGAGGCACAGATACGCAGTATTTT.

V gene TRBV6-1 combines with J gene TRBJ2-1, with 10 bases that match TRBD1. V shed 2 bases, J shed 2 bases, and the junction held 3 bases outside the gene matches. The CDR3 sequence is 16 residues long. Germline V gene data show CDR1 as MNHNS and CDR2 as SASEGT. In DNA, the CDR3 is TGTGCCAGCAGTGAAATGGACAGGGGGACCTACAATGAGCAGTTCTTC. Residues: CASSEMDRGTYNEQFF.

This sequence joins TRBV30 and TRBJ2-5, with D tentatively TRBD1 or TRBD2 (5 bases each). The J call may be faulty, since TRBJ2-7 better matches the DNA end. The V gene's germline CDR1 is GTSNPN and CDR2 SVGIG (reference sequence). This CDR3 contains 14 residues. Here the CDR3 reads CAWSVVGDSYEQYF. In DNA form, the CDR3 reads TGTGCCTGGAGTGTAGTGGGGGATTCCTACGAGCAGTACTTC.

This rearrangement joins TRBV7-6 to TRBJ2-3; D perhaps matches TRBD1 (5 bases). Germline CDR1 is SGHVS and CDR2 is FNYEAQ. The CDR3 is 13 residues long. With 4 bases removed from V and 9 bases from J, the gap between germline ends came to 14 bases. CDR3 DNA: TGTGCCAGCAGCTATAGACAGCGATTAACGCAGTATTTT. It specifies CASSYRQRLTQYF.

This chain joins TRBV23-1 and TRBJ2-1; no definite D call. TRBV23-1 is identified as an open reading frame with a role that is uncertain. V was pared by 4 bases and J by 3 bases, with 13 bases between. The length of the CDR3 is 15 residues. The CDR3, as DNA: TGCGCCAGCAGTCCCCAGGAAAATCGCTACAATGAGCAGTTCTTC. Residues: CASSPQENRYNEQFF.

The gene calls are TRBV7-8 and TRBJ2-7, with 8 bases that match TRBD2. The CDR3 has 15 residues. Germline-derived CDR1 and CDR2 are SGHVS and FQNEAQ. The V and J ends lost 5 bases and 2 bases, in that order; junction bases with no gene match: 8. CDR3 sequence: CASSLGLAEPYEQYF. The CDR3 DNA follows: TGTGCCAGCAGCCTAGGACTAGCTGAACCCTACGAGCAGTACTTC.